This entry concerns a single T cell receptor beta chain. Its antigen is unknown. Other DNA variants within this sample encode the same CDR3. The source of the sample is a study of cytomegalovirus exposure and HLA in healthy donors. Germline CDR1 is SEHNR and CDR2 is FQNEAQ (reference sequence). Trimming stripped 9 bases from V and 2 bases from J, with 20 bases between. The CDR3 spans 15 residues. PCR primers comprised 60 Vbeta and 13 Jbeta primers. TCRdb's copy holds only in-frame clones and misses some; the assay was immunoSEQ multiplex PCR. Of about 55,000 clones in the sample, around 78% were seen once. General study points: The study dropped some indistinguishable V segments, TRBV6-2 and TRBV6-3 among them. In vitro assays verified that three CMV-associated chains recognized CMV antigens specifically. An analysis that came later showed most CMV-associated TCR beta chains appearing HLA-restricted. Reports state that TCR beta sequences accurately predicted most subjects' HLA-A and HLA-B alleles.

This receptor was obtained from a female donor in good health and CMV-seronegative. This chain links TRBV7-9 with TRBJ2-7, with D possibly being TRBD1 (6 bases). The material sequenced was PBMCs. The chain's CDR3 is CASSRPGQGTYEQYF. As DNA, the CDR3 is TGTGCCAGTTCCAGACCGGGGCAGGGGACCTACGAGCAGTACTTC.